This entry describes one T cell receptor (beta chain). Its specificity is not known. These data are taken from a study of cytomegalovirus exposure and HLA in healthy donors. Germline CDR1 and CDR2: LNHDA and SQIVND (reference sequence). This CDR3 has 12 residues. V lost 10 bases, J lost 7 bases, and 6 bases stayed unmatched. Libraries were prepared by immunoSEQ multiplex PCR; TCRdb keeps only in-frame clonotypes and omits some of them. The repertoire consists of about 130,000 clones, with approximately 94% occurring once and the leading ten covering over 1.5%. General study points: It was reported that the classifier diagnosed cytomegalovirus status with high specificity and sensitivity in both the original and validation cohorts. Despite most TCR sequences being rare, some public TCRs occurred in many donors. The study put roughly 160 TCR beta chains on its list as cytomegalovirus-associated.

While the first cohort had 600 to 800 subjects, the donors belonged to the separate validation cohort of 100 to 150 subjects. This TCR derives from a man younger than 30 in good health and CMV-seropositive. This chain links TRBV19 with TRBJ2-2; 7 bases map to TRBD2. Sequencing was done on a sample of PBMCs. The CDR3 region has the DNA TGTGCCATACTAGCGAGGGACGGGGAGCTGTTTTTT. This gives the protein CAILARDGELFF.